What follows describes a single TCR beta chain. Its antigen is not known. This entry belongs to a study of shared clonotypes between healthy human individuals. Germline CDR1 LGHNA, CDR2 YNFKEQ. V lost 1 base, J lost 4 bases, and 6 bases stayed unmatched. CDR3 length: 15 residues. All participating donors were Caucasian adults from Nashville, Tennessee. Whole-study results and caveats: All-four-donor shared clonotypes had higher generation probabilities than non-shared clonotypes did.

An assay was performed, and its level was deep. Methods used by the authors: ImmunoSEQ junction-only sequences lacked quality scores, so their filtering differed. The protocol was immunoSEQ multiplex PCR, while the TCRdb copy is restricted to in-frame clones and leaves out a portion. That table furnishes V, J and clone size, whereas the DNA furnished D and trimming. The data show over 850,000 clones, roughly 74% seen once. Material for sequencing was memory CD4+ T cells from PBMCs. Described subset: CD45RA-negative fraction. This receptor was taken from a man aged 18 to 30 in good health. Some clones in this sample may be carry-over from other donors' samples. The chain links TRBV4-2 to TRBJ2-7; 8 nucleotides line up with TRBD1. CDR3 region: CASSQVAGGGYEQYF. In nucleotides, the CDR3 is TGTGCCAGCAGCCAAGTTGCAGGGGGCGGGTACGAGCAGTACTTC.